Reported below is one T cell receptor (beta chain). The antigen is unknown. Template was genomic DNA from frozen, unsorted single-cell suspensions. Generated by immunoSEQ multiplex PCR, the TCRdb table keeps only in-frame clones and is missing some. The table records approximately 15,000 clones, 81% of them present only once. The data derive from a study of immune cell composition in non-small cell lung cancer. Study-level points and caveats: Squamous lung tumours showed higher top 10 clone scores and clonality than adenocarcinomas.

The sequenced sample consisted of lung tumor tissue. The TCR originated in a human donor with non-small cell lung cancer.

CDR3 sequence (DNA): TGTGCCAGCAGTCCAGCCCTTCAACCGGGACTAGCGGGAGGACCGTACTTC. Its protein product is CASSPALQPGLAGGPYF. V usage is TRBV27 and J usage is TRBJ2-7, with 15 bases fitting TRBD2. The junction had 17 bases not matched to a gene; V was cut back by 5 bases and J by 12 bases. The V gene's germline CDR1 is MNHEY and CDR2 SMNVEV (reference sequence). The CDR3 is 17 amino acids.